This paragraph covers one T cell receptor (beta chain) sequence. The antigen is not known. PCR used 60 Vbeta primers and 13 Jbeta primers. Some clones are missing from TCRdb's copy, which holds only in-frame ones; the method was immunoSEQ multiplex PCR. The table lists about 140,000 clones, approximately 70% of them singletons. V lost 6 bases and J lost 1, with 8 bases in between. This CDR3 is built from 13 residues. Germline CDR1 reads SNHLY; CDR2 reads FYNNEI. This entry belongs to a study of cytomegalovirus exposure and HLA in healthy donors. Study-wide results and limits: In a later analysis, at a false discovery rate of 0.05, under 20,000 TCR beta sequences were associated with HLA alleles. Across donors, sequencing depth was assumed by presence/absence analyses to be roughly uniform. In a later analysis, HLA-associated TCR beta chains were more clonally expanded than equally common others.

The TCR was taken from a woman aged 55 to 70 in good health and CMV-seronegative. The rearrangement links TRBV2 to TRBJ2-3, with D unclear. Sequenced input: PBMCs. In DNA form, the CDR3 reads TGTGCCAGCAGGGAAAGAGGCACAGATACGCAGTATTTT. It is translated as CASRERGTDTQYF.